The rows below give T cell receptor beta chains drawn from one sample of a study of T cell responses to AZD1222 COVID-19 vaccine. Assay: immunoSEQ multiplex PCR; the TCRdb copy retains only in-frame clones and omits some. The sample lists about 180,000 clones, around 89% occurring once. The specimen comprised peripheral blood, sampled 28 days after the second AZD1222 dose. These receptors came from an adult who received the AZD1222 COVID-19 vaccine. CDR3s include the opening cysteine and the closing phenylalanine or tryptophan. The D gene is left open where the match is weak. Some rows have no size entry. The others give once, few or many, or a class for an expanded clone.

CASSGQGDEQFF	TGTGCCAGCAGCGGACAGGGCGATGAGCAGTTCTTC	.	TRBJ2-1	TRBV6-5	12	TRBD1
CASSRAGGAGEQFF	TGTGCCAGCTCTAGGGCGGGAGGGGCAGGAGAGCAGTTCTTC	.	TRBJ2-1	TRBV7-3	14	TRBD2
CASRPGQLYGYTF	TGTGCCAGCAGACCGGGACAGCTTTATGGCTACACCTTC	.	TRBJ1-2	TRBV28	13	TRBD1
CASSPRGREKLFF	TGTGCCAGCAGCCCCCGAGGGAGGGAAAAACTGTTTTTT	.	TRBJ1-4	TRBV28	13	.
CASRVRDRVPSTEAFF	TGTGCCAGCAGAGTCCGGGACAGGGTCCCTAGCACTGAAGCTTTCTTT	.	TRBJ1-1	TRBV28	16	TRBD1
CASSPQGGVETQYF	TGTGCCAGCAGTCCGCAGGGGGGTGTGGAGACCCAGTACTTC	.	TRBJ2-5	TRBV28	14	.
CASSTYPGQANIQYF	TGTGCCAGTAGTACCTACCCGGGACAGGCTAACATTCAGTACTTC	.	TRBJ2-4	TRBV19	15	TRBD1
CASRQSEKLFF	TGTGCCAGCAGGCAGAGCGAAAAACTGTTTTTT	.	TRBJ1-4	TRBV12-3/TRBV12-4	11	.
CASSLRRGPSGNTIYF	TGTGCCAGCAGCTTACGAAGGGGGCCCTCTGGAAACACCATATATTTT	.	TRBJ1-3	TRBV7-9	16	TRBD1
CASSLEAGYNEQFF	TGTGCCAGCAGCTTAGAAGCGGGTTACAATGAGCAGTTCTTC	few	TRBJ2-1	TRBV13	14	.
CAPPQGGDTGELFF	TGTGCCCCCCCCCAGGGCGGCGACACCGGGGAGCTGTTTTTT	.	TRBJ2-2	TRBV6-4	14	.
CSVGTGSNQPQHF	TGCAGCGTTGGGACAGGGAGTAATCAGCCCCAGCATTTT	.	TRBJ1-5	TRBV29-1	13	TRBD1
CASSQADTQYF	TGCGCCAGCAGCCAAGCAGATACGCAGTATTTT	once	TRBJ2-3	TRBV4-3	11	.
CASMVGGLSTDTQYF	TGCGCCAGCATGGTGGGAGGCCTAAGCACAGATACGCAGTATTTT	.	TRBJ2-3	TRBV5-1	15	.
CASKSGTGTYEQYF	TGTGCCAGCAAATCCGGGACAGGGACCTACGAGCAGTACTTC	.	TRBJ2-7	TRBV2	14	TRBD1
CASSLAENYEQYF	TGTGCCAGCAGTTTAGCGGAGAACTACGAGCAGTACTTC	.	TRBJ2-7	TRBV6-5	13	.
CASTLSAVVSGTDTQYF	TGTGCCAGCACTCTATCCGCCGTAGTTTCCGGCACAGATACGCAGTATTTT	.	TRBJ2-3	TRBV2	17	.
CAISKDSFQPQHF	TGTGCCATCAGTAAGGACAGTTTTCAGCCCCAGCATTTT	.	TRBJ1-5	TRBV10-3	13	.
CASSPRLTTNEKLFF	TGCGCCAGCAGCCCCAGGTTGACAACTAATGAAAAACTGTTTTTT	.	TRBJ1-4	TRBV4-3	15	.
CASTPPGQALNSPLHF	TGTGCCAGCACTCCTCCGGGACAGGCCCTTAATTCACCCCTCCACTTT	once	TRBJ1-6	TRBV28	16	TRBD1